This T cell receptor beta chain was obtained from a study of blood T cell repertoires in COVID-19. Study-wide context: Material from acute and convalescent COVID-19 was sourced from the United States, Italy and Spain. PBMCs, B-cell-depleted T cells, or T cells were the source of the cDNA or gDNA that made up the material.

CDR3 length: 17 amino acids. Germline V gene sequence: CDR1 SGDLS, CDR2 YYNGEE. Trimming at V came to 4 bases and at J to 4 bases, leaving 11 bases not matched to a gene. How the authors handled the data: Estimation of nucleated cell counts was performed using reference gene primer amplification. Data came from immunoSEQ multiplex PCR; TCRdb stores just in-frame clones and leaves some out. D and trimming were read from the DNA, whereas the V and J calls and clone size are those reported in that table. Of about 50,000 clones listed, roughly nine tenths are singletons. This clone was detected only once.

This receptor was taken from an older man with active or convalescent COVID-19. Sequenced input: peripheral blood. This chain joins TRBV9 and TRBJ2-1; 10 bases are a match to TRBD2. The CDR3 bases are TGTGCCAGCAGCTTTCGAGCTAGCGGGGGAACGTACAATGAGCAGTTCTTC. Its protein is CASSFRASGGTYNEQFF.